These T cell receptor beta chains were read from a single sample in a study of shared clonotypes between healthy human individuals. Only in-frame clones appear in the TCRdb table, and some are missing; sequencing was by immunoSEQ multiplex PCR. This repertoire shows approximately 2,300,000 clones, around 90% found once; its top ten account for roughly 0.34%. Sequencing used naive CD4+ T cells from PBMCs. These receptors all come from a man aged 18 to 29 in good health. Some clones in this sample may be carry-over from other donors' samples. Each CDR3 is given with its conserved first and last residue. Each record gives: J gene, D gene, V gene, CDR3 protein, CDR3 DNA. The D gene is left open where the match is weak.

J: TRBJ2-7
D: TRBD1
V: TRBV9
CDR3: CASSVGGGTSYEQYF
DNA: TGTGCCAGCAGCGTAGGAGGGGGCACCTCCTACGAGCAGTACTTC

J: TRBJ1-4
D: TRBD1
V: TRBV6-5
CDR3: CASKTDRGSEKLFF
DNA: TGTGCCAGCAAAACCGACAGGGGAAGTGAAAAACTGTTTTTT

J: TRBJ2-5
D: TRBD2
V: TRBV6-1
CDR3: CASSEEPSGTKTQYF
DNA: TGTGCCAGCAGTGAAGAGCCTAGCGGGACAAAGACCCAGTACTTC

J: TRBJ1-4
D: .
V: TRBV28
CDR3: CASSLMGQGGEKLFF
DNA: TGTGCCAGCAGTTTGATGGGGCAGGGTGGGGAAAAACTGTTTTTT

J: TRBJ2-5
D: TRBD2
V: TRBV7-8
CDR3: CASSRIVPGGPGTQYF
DNA: TGTGCCAGCAGCCGTATTGTGCCGGGAGGGCCTGGGACCCAGTACTTC

J: TRBJ2-2
D: .
V: TRBV5-1
CDR3: CASSLVEGAKSNTGELFF
DNA: TGCGCCAGCAGCTTGGTCGAGGGAGCGAAGTCGAACACCGGGGAGCTGTTTTTT

J: TRBJ2-2
D: .
V: TRBV30
CDR3: CAWSTKGDRLFF
DNA: TGTGCCTGGAGCACAAAAGGAGATCGGCTGTTTTTT

J: TRBJ1-1
D: TRBD1
V: TRBV18
CDR3: CASSVGDREIRAFF
DNA: TGTGCCAGCTCTGTGGGAGACAGGGAGATTCGCGCTTTCTTT

J: TRBJ1-2
D: .
V: TRBV28
CDR3: CASSGSSPYGYTF
DNA: TGTGCCAGCAGTGGATCAAGTCCATATGGCTACACCTTC

J: TRBJ1-6
D: .
V: TRBV27
CDR3: CASSLRPPGRPSSFYNSPLHF
DNA: TGTGCCAGCAGTTTAAGACCCCCTGGCCGGCCATCGAGTTTTTATAATTCACCCCTCCACTTT

J: TRBJ2-3
D: .
V: TRBV5-1
CDR3: CASRQTGTDTQYF
DNA: TGCGCCAGCAGACAAACCGGTACAGATACGCAGTATTTT

J: TRBJ1-1
D: TRBD1
V: TRBV6-1
CDR3: CASSLTGGYTSEAFF
DNA: TGTGCCAGCAGCTTGACAGGGGGCTATACTAGTGAAGCTTTCTTT

J: TRBJ2-3
D: .
V: TRBV28
CDR3: CASSVPWTAKTDTQYF
DNA: TGTGCCAGCAGCGTCCCCTGGACAGCGAAGACAGATACGCAGTATTTT

J: TRBJ2-5
D: .
V: TRBV10-3
CDR3: CAISESTGIETQYF
DNA: TGTGCCATCAGTGAGTCAACAGGGATAGAGACCCAGTACTTC

J: TRBJ2-5
D: TRBD2
V: TRBV30
CDR3: CAWTLADPYQETQYF
DNA: TGTGCCTGGACCCTAGCGGACCCGTACCAAGAGACCCAGTACTTC

J: TRBJ1-2
D: TRBD1
V: TRBV5-1
CDR3: CASGTGQGNYGYTF
DNA: TGCGCCAGCGGTACGGGACAGGGGAACTATGGCTACACCTTC

J: TRBJ1-3
D: .
V: TRBV10-3
CDR3: CAISDVGRTFSGNTIYF
DNA: TGTGCCATCAGTGACGTCGGACGGACCTTCTCTGGAAACACCATATATTTT

J: TRBJ1-4
D: .
V: TRBV25-1
CDR3: CASSPLIWQSNEKLFF
DNA: TGTGCCAGCAGTCCCCTGATTTGGCAGTCTAATGAAAAACTGTTTTTT

J: TRBJ2-7
D: TRBD1
V: TRBV5-1
CDR3: CASSETTGSGSGEQYF
DNA: TGCGCCAGCAGCGAAACGACAGGGTCGGGCTCGGGCGAGCAGTACTTC

J: TRBJ2-2
D: .
V: TRBV2
CDR3: CASSELGVGTGELFF
DNA: TGTGCCAGCAGTGAACTCGGGGTGGGAACCGGGGAGCTGTTTTTT

J: TRBJ2-1
D: .
V: TRBV5-1
CDR3: CASSLAQLNEQFF
DNA: TGCGCCAGCAGCTTGGCGCAGCTCAATGAGCAGTTCTTC

J: TRBJ2-1
D: .
V: TRBV7-2
CDR3: CASSLTPEQFF
DNA: TGTGCCAGCAGCTTAACGCCTGAGCAGTTCTTC

J: TRBJ2-1
D: TRBD2
V: TRBV7-6
CDR3: CASSPRLAGQNNEQFF
DNA: TGTGCCAGCAGCCCCCGACTAGCGGGACAGAACAATGAGCAGTTCTTC

J: TRBJ2-3
D: .
V: TRBV5-1
CDR3: CASSGQGTDTQYF
DNA: TGCGCCAGCAGCGGCCAGGGTACAGATACGCAGTATTTT